The rows below give T cell receptor beta chains drawn from one sample of a study of cytomegalovirus exposure and HLA in healthy donors. The assay was immunoSEQ multiplex PCR, and TCRdb's table has in-frame clones only and misses some. The sample holds roughly 59,000 clones, around 68% seen once. The specimen was PBMCs. These receptors were taken from a man in his forties in good health and CMV-seropositive. The CDR3 runs from the conserved cysteine through the conserved F or W.

J gene: TRBJ2-2
V gene: TRBV18
CDR3 protein: CASSPANDYGVPAGTGELFF

J gene: TRBJ2-5
V gene: TRBV7-2
CDR3 protein: CASKKGGSLETQYF

J gene: TRBJ2-7
V gene: TRBV27
CDR3 protein: CASRFAGTSGSLSEQYF

J gene: TRBJ1-1
V gene: TRBV4-2
CDR3 protein: CASSQDGLRAEAFF

J gene: TRBJ2-7
V gene: TRBV14
CDR3 protein: CASSPRSGRALYEQYF

J gene: TRBJ1-3
V gene: TRBV7-2
CDR3 protein: CASSLDTYSGNTIYF

J gene: TRBJ1-1
V gene: TRBV30
CDR3 protein: CAWSAGQGVKAFF

J gene: TRBJ1-2
V gene: TRBV14
CDR3 protein: CASSRKTGGVYGYTF

J gene: TRBJ2-5
V gene: TRBV14
CDR3 protein: CASSGHLSRETQYF

J gene: TRBJ2-1
V gene: TRBV7-9
CDR3 protein: CASSFSGASDEQFF

J gene: TRBJ2-3
V gene: TRBV7-9
CDR3 protein: CASSLVPGNTDTQYF

J gene: TRBJ2-6
V gene: TRBV21-1
CDR3 protein: CASSARDRAYAGANVLTF

J gene: TRBJ1-1
V gene: TRBV6-5
CDR3 protein: CASSRGRNTEAFF

J gene: TRBJ1-5
V gene: TRBV2
CDR3 protein: CASKPGIDGSNQPQHF

J gene: TRBJ1-2
V gene: TRBV10-3
CDR3 protein: CAISQDRGQGAYGYTF

J gene: TRBJ1-3
V gene: TRBV6-1
CDR3 protein: CASGTGGLGNTIYF

J gene: TRBJ1-5
V gene: TRBV27
CDR3 protein: CASFEDQPQHF

J gene: TRBJ2-5
V gene: TRBV9
CDR3 protein: CASSGASGEETQYF

J gene: NA
V gene: TRBV7-6
CDR3 protein: CASSLGQSSYEQYF

J gene: TRBJ1-5
V gene: TRBV5-4
CDR3 protein: CASSSSGSQPQHF

J gene: TRBJ2-1
V gene: TRBV7-6
CDR3 protein: CASSLAGTRNNEQFF

J gene: TRBJ2-3
V gene: TRBV30
CDR3 protein: CAWSKRGGTDTQYF

J gene: TRBJ2-2
V gene: TRBV6-4
CDR3 protein: CASSTTGGELFF

J gene: TRBJ1-5
V gene: TRBV7-9
CDR3 protein: CASSLSDSSQPQHF

J gene: TRBJ1-2
V gene: TRBV5-1
CDR3 protein: CASSFGDRGYGYTF

J gene: TRBJ1-3
V gene: TRBV7-6
CDR3 protein: CASSLSRSAGNTIYF

J gene: TRBJ2-3
V gene: TRBV7-3
CDR3 protein: CASSLTQPGDTQYF

J gene: TRBJ2-2
V gene: TRBV7-9
CDR3 protein: CASSPAGGRVELFF

J gene: TRBJ1-2
V gene: TRBV6-5
CDR3 protein: CASSTSYGYTF

J gene: TRBJ2-3
V gene: TRBV29-1
CDR3 protein: CSVVGPRDRVTDTQYF

J gene: TRBJ1-5
V gene: TRBV6-1
CDR3 protein: CASSRQGFLEPQHF

J gene: NA
V gene: TRBV2
CDR3 protein: CASSERTGTTYEQYF

J gene: TRBJ2-7
V gene: TRBV6-1
CDR3 protein: CASSATDGLYEQYF

J gene: TRBJ1-5
V gene: TRBV6-1
CDR3 protein: CASSEYIQGGSQPQHF

J gene: TRBJ2-3
V gene: TRBV2
CDR3 protein: CASSGTSGYTDTQYF

J gene: TRBJ1-2
V gene: TRBV27
CDR3 protein: CASSYRDRPYTF

J gene: TRBJ2-4
V gene: TRBV9
CDR3 protein: CASSVSTGVKNIQYF

J gene: TRBJ2-2
V gene: TRBV18
CDR3 protein: CASSPYRGSGELFF

J gene: TRBJ1-1
V gene: TRBV19
CDR3 protein: CASRASRYTEAFF

J gene: TRBJ1-2
V gene: TRBV6-1
CDR3 protein: CASMDRSNYGYTF

J gene: TRBJ1-2
V gene: TRBV19
CDR3 protein: CASSNDRPSNYGYTF